The 31 T cell receptor beta chains reported below all come from one sample, sequenced in a study of naive and memory T cell subsets. Two oligonucleotides, mixed equimolar, formed the beta constant-region primer covering TRBC1 and TRBC2. Four rounds of PCR amplified the ligated cDNA using nested alpha and beta constant-region primers plus SP2. Each CDR3 protein gets one entry after TCRdb re-called the UMI-ligation and nested PCR reads with MiXCR. The table has about 82,000 distinct CDR3 sequences, 8% to 9.5% seen once. Source material: naive CD8+ T cells from blood. Receptor source: a human donor in good health.

This chain links TRBV7-9 with TRBJ2-2; TRBD2 matches at 8 bases. Trimming took 5 bases from V and 6 from J; bases not matched to a gene: 14. The CDR3 totals 17 residues. Germline CDR1 and CDR2: SEHNR and FQNEAQ (reference sequence). The CDR3 region is CASSLDGGLEVPGELFF. The CDR3 DNA sequence: TGTGCCAGCAGCCTCGACGGGGGACTAGAGGTCCCCGGGGAGCTGTTTTTT.

The chain joins TRBV12-3 or TRBV12-4 to TRBJ1-2; tentatively, D is TRBD1 (6 bases). There are 12 residues in the CDR3. Between the trimmed V and J ends, which lost 5 bases and 3 bases, there was a span of 7 bases. The CDR3 loop reads CASSTGYYGYTF. The CDR3 coding sequence is TGTGCCAGCAGTACAGGGTACTATGGCTACACCTTC.

In its sample, this clonotype was seen a few times. The chain couples TRBV7-9 to TRBJ1-3, with D perhaps matching TRBD1 (5 bases). Germline CDR1 is SEHNR and CDR2 is FQNEAQ (reference sequence). The V end lost 0 bases, the J end lost 3 bases, and 12 bases lay between the germline ends. This CDR3 is built from 16 residues. CDR3 residues: CASSLAGEALGNTIYF. Here the CDR3 DNA reads TGTGCCAGCAGCTTAGCAGGGGAGGCCCTTGGAAACACCATATATTTT.

V and J are TRBV28 and TRBJ2-7, with 8 bases matching TRBD1. Germline-derived CDR1 and CDR2 are MDHEN and SYDVKM. The CDR3 runs 16 residues. The trim removed 3 bases at V and 3 bases at J, leaving 10 bases unmatched. CDR3 coding DNA: TGTGCCAGCAGTTTCTGGGACAGGTTGTCAAACTACGAGCAGTACTTC. This encodes CASSFWDRLSNYEQYF.

This clonotype was observed many times. The rearrangement joins TRBV20-1 to TRBJ2-1; 14 positions match TRBD2. Per the germline V gene, CDR1 is DFQATT and CDR2 is SNEGSKA (reference sequence). CDR3 length equals 16 residues. Trimming at V came to 5 bases and at J to 3 bases, leaving 6 bases not matched to a gene. CDR3 in amino acids: CSAGTSGSLYYNEQFF. CDR3 bases: TGCAGTGCTGGGACTAGCGGGAGTCTTTACTACAATGAGCAGTTCTTC.

The J gene is TRBJ2-5, the V gene TRBV12-3 or TRBV12-4; D may be TRBD1 (5 bases). CDR3 size: 14 residues. Trimming cost V 4 bases and J 6 bases, with 15 bases left between them. Written as DNA, the CDR3 is TGTGCCAGCAGTTCCGGACAAATCTGGAAGACCCAGTACTTC. Its protein is CASSSGQIWKTQYF.

This clonotype was counted only a few times. This CDR3 is CASSLVHNSEQFF. CDR3 sequence (DNA): TGTGCCAGCAGCTTAGTCCATAATAGTGAGCAGTTCTTC. The chain has TRBV11-2 and TRBJ2-1; D ambiguous. The V end lost 1 base, the J end lost 9 bases, and 10 bases lay between the germline ends. CDR1 and CDR2 (germline): SGHAT, FQNNGV. There are 13 residues in the CDR3.

This clonotype was recorded many times. The V and J genes are TRBV20-1 and TRBJ1-4; D is uncertain. Germline V gene sequence: CDR1 DFQATT, CDR2 SNEGSKA (reference sequence). Trimming pared 2 bases from V and 0 bases from J, leaving 19 bases between. The CDR3 totals 18 residues. CDR3 protein: CSARMANGNGATNEKLFF. CDR3 in DNA: TGCAGTGCTAGAATGGCTAACGGAAATGGGGCAACTAATGAAAAACTGTTTTTT.

As for this clonotype: A clone one base away is much larger, so this may be a read error. This chain links TRBV5-5 with TRBJ2-1; weak D call: TRBD1 (8 bases). The germline CDR1 and CDR2 sequences are SGHKS and YYEKEE (reference sequence). V lost 9 bases and J 9 bases, leaving 22 bases between the germline ends. The CDR3 totals 14 residues. The CDR3 DNA reads as TGTGCCATCAGTCCCCCGGACAGGGAGGGTGAGCAGTTCTTC. Protein sequence: CAISPPDREGEQFF.

This clonotype has only a few counts. The chain uses TRBV7-9 and TRBJ2-7, with 7 bases matching TRBD1. Germline CDR1 and CDR2: SEHNR and FQNEAQ (reference sequence). The ends lost 5 bases at V and 4 bases at J; junction bases unmatched: 14. The CDR3 loop spans 16 amino acids. CDR3 in DNA: TGTGCCAGCAGCCACCCCTTCCGGGACAGCGATTACGAGCAGTACTTC. This codes for CASSHPFRDSDYEQYF.

This clonotype was seen many times. The chain uses TRBV7-2 and TRBJ2-1; the D gene could be TRBD1 or TRBD2 (7 bases each). The germline CDR1 and CDR2 sequences are SGHTA and FQGNSA. V lost 5 bases, J lost 7 bases, and 12 bases lay in between. The CDR3 sequence is 13 residues long. DNA for the CDR3: TGTGCCAGCAGCCAGCGGGGACAGAATGAGCAGTTCTTC. Translation gives CASSQRGQNEQFF.

This clonotype turned up a few times. The rearrangement links TRBV4-1 to TRBJ2-1; D perhaps matches TRBD2 (6 bases). The CDR3 has 19 amino acids. The V end lost 0 bases, the J end lost 5 bases, and 23 bases lay between the germline ends. Germline lookup yields CDR1 MGHRA and CDR2 YSYEKL. The CDR3 reads CASSQELRELKEWDNEQFF. DNA of the CDR3: TGCGCCAGCAGCCAAGAATTACGGGAGCTCAAGGAGTGGGACAATGAGCAGTTCTTC.

The table lists this clonotype with many counts. The V gene is TRBV4-1, the J gene TRBJ2-3, with D hard to call. Between the trimmed V and J ends, which lost 2 bases and 3 bases, there was a span of 12 bases. CDR3 length: 15 residues. The germline V gene encodes CDR1 MGHRA and CDR2 YSYEKL. CDR3 sequence: CASSQTGLATDTQYF. The CDR3, as DNA: TGCGCCAGCAGCCAAACCGGGCTTGCAACAGATACGCAGTATTTT.

This clonotype was counted ten times or more. This chain joins TRBV28 and TRBJ2-7; 7 bases match TRBD1. Germline V gene sequence: CDR1 MDHEN, CDR2 SYDVKM. The CDR3 spans 14 residues. V lost 5 bases to trimming and J lost 1 base; unmatched junction nucleotides: 5. This CDR3 reads CASSIDRVSYEQYF. Written as DNA, the CDR3 is TGTGCCAGCAGTATCGACAGGGTATCCTACGAGCAGTACTTC.

There are a few counts of this clonotype. The chain uses TRBV29-1 and TRBJ2-3; 11 bases are a match to TRBD2. There are 16 residues in the CDR3. Looked up from germline, CDR1 is SQVTM and CDR2 is ANQGSEA. The J segment lost 1 base and the V segment lost 1 base, leaving 4 bases of the junction unmatched. CDR3 residues: CSVEGLAGIGTDTQYF. Here the CDR3 DNA reads TGCAGCGTTGAAGGACTAGCGGGAATCGGCACAGATACGCAGTATTTT.

The chain recombines TRBV4-1 with TRBJ2-3; 10 bases line up with TRBD2. This CDR3 region has 16 residues. Germline CDR1 reads MGHRA; CDR2 reads YSYEKL. V dropped 4 bases and J dropped 2; count of bases not matched to a gene: 6. CDR3 sequence (DNA): TGCGCCAGCAGCCCACAACTAGCGGGGCCCACAGATACGCAGTATTTT. This codes for CASSPQLAGPTDTQYF.

This chain uses TRBV4-3 with TRBJ2-1, with 9 positions matching TRBD1. Germline CDR1 is LGHNA and CDR2 is YSLEER. V lost 0 bases to trimming and J lost 5 bases; unmatched junction nucleotides: 5. The CDR3 has 16 residues. The CDR3 DNA is TGCGCCAGCAGCCAAGAACAGGGGGCGCGGGACAATGAGCAGTTCTTC. Protein sequence: CASSQEQGARDNEQFF.

The chain carries TRBV7-2 and TRBJ1-6, with D perhaps TRBD1 (5 bases). The CDR3 is 17 residues long. Germline V gives CDR1 SGHTA, CDR2 FQGNSA. With 2 bases removed from V and 7 bases from J, the gap between germline ends came to 18 bases. CDR3 loop: CASSLWGTWRSNSPLHF. CDR3 nucleotide sequence: TGTGCCAGCAGCTTATGGGGCACCTGGAGAAGCAATTCACCCCTCCACTTT.

This clonotype was counted many times. V usage is TRBV27 and J usage is TRBJ2-6; TRBD2 is a possible D gene (6 bases). The CDR3 sequence is 17 residues long. Trimming left V 6 bases short and J 0 bases short, with 15 bases between. Germline V CDR1 and CDR2: MNHEY, SMNVEV (reference sequence). The CDR3 DNA reads as TGTGCCAGCAGCCGGGGTAGCGGACCCTCTGGGGCCAACGTCCTGACTTTC. Amino acid sequence: CASSRGSGPSGANVLTF.

The chain links TRBV7-9 to TRBJ2-3, with D perhaps TRBD1 (6 bases). V was trimmed by 5 bases and J by 4 bases, leaving 16 bases between them. This CDR3 is 15 amino acids long. Germline V gene data show CDR1 as SEHNR and CDR2 as FQNEAQ (reference sequence). As DNA, the CDR3 is TGTGCCAGCAGCCCGAGACAGGCCCGGGCAGATACGCAGTATTTT. Its protein is CASSPRQARADTQYF.

This clonotype was observed at least ten times. V is TRBV4-2 and J is TRBJ2-7, with unresolved D. V lost 0 bases and J lost 2, with 11 bases in between. This CDR3 region has 15 residues. Germline V gene lookup returns CDR1 LGHNA and CDR2 YNFKEQ. The chain's CDR3 is CASSQDRASAYEQYF. The CDR3 DNA reads as TGTGCCAGCAGCCAAGATCGAGCATCCGCCTACGAGCAGTACTTC.

This clonotype was recorded a few times. V is TRBV6-5 and J is TRBJ1-6; 12 bases line up with TRBD1. V shed 2 bases and J 8 bases; nucleotides not matched to a gene: 4. The CDR3 consists of 16 residues. The germline CDR1 and CDR2 sequences are MNHEY and SVGAGI. The CDR3, as DNA: TGTGCCAGCAGTTACCGGGACAGGGGGCCGGATTCACCCCTCCACTTT. Its protein is CASSYRDRGPDSPLHF.

There are many counts of this clonotype. This chain connects TRBV4-1 to TRBJ2-1; 7 bases are a match to TRBD1. V gave up 0 bases and J gave up 0 bases; unmatched junction bases: 2. The CDR3 extends over 16 amino acids. Germline CDR1 MGHRA, CDR2 YSYEKL. The CDR3 coding sequence is TGCGCCAGCAGCCAAGACGGACAGGTCTCCTACAATGAGCAGTTCTTC. Translation gives CASSQDGQVSYNEQFF.

This clonotype was counted between two and nine times. The genes are TRBV29-1 and TRBJ2-7; 7 positions agree with TRBD1. This CDR3 comprises 15 residues. V shed 2 bases and J 6 bases; nucleotides not matched to a gene: 13. Germline-derived CDR1 and CDR2 are SQVTM and ANQGSEA. The CDR3 region has the DNA TGCAGCGTTGAACCTTTCGGGACAGACCCCACCGAGCAGTACTTC. Protein sequence: CSVEPFGTDPTEQYF.

This clonotype was seen a handful of times. This chain connects TRBV7-6 to TRBJ2-3, with TRBD2 identical over 9 bases. There are 14 residues in the CDR3. Germline assignment: CDR1 SGHVS and CDR2 FNYEAQ. Trimming cost V 4 bases and J 5 bases; bases outside gene matches: 4. This CDR3 is CASSSAGGGDTQYF. The CDR3 bases are TGTGCCAGCAGCTCCGCGGGAGGGGGAGATACGCAGTATTTT.

This clonotype was detected ten times or more. The gene calls are TRBV12-3 or TRBV12-4 and TRBJ2-3, with D perhaps TRBD1 (6 bases). V was cut by 2 bases and J by 2 bases, with 8 bases left in between. The CDR3 sequence is 14 residues long. The CDR3 protein is CASSLPGATDTQYF. The CDR3 DNA sequence: TGTGCCAGCAGTTTACCAGGGGCCACAGATACGCAGTATTTT.

This clonotype has just a few counts. V and J are TRBV7-9 and TRBJ2-7, with a possible D match to TRBD1 (6 bases). The germline V gene encodes CDR1 SEHNR and CDR2 FQNEAQ (reference sequence). The CDR3 spans 16 residues. V was shortened by 5 bases and J by 1 base, with 18 bases between the two germline ends. CDR3 amino acids: CASSATGRDISYEQYF. Here the CDR3 DNA reads TGTGCCAGCAGCGCTACGGGCCGGGACATTTCCTACGAGCAGTACTTC.

This clonotype was picked up many times. This chain links TRBV12-3 or TRBV12-4 with TRBJ2-1, with a weak D call TRBD2 (5 bases). The CDR3 runs to 14 residues. With 5 bases removed from V and 8 bases from J, the gap between germline ends came to 16 bases. The DNA for the CDR3 is TGTGCCAGCAGTCCAAATGCGGGTAGGGATGAGCAGTTCTTC. Translation: CASSPNAGRDEQFF.

At least ten counts were recorded for this clonotype. The chain carries TRBV11-3 and TRBJ2-2; D is perhaps TRBD1 (5 bases). V was cut by 1 base and J by 4 bases, with 13 bases left in between. The CDR3 has 16 amino acids. Looked up from germline, CDR1 is SGHNT and CDR2 is YENEEA. CDR3 DNA sequence: TGTGCCAGCAGCTTAGCGGCAGGGAAAGGCACCGGGGAGCTGTTTTTT. It yields the protein CASSLAAGKGTGELFF.

This chain uses TRBV2 with TRBJ2-7; 15 bases line up with TRBD2. Germline CDR1 is SNHLY and CDR2 is FYNNEI. J was trimmed by 1 base and V by 8 bases; bases with no gene match: 3. CDR3 length: 15 residues. This CDR3 is CASDGTSGRSYEQYF. The CDR3, as DNA: TGTGCCAGCGACGGGACTAGCGGGAGGTCCTACGAGCAGTACTTC.

This clonotype was observed a handful of times. The chain carries TRBV5-1 and TRBJ2-1; tentative D call: TRBD2 (7 bases). Germline CDR1 and CDR2: SGHRS and YFSETQ. Trimming cost V 0 bases and J 8 bases, with 21 bases left between them. There are 17 residues in the CDR3. For the CDR3, the DNA is TGCGCCAGCAGCTTGGTTCCCAGCCGGGGGAGGGGGGATGAGCAGTTCTTC. The encoded protein is CASSLVPSRGRGDEQFF.